Described below is a single TCR beta chain sequence and its context. Germline V CDR1 and CDR2: MDHEN, SYDVKM. The CDR3 consists of 16 residues. Trimming removed 0 bases from V and 4 bases from J; junction bases left unmatched: 7. This table comes from immunoSEQ multiplex PCR, and its TCRdb copy is limited to in-frame clones, with some not included. Of about 220,000 clones in the sample, 90% to 95% were seen once. This record comes from a study of control samples from healthy donors and cancer patients. This receptor was taken from a man aged 50 to 60 in good health. The chain couples TRBV28 to TRBJ1-2; 8 nucleotides match TRBD1. The sample consisted of blood. The CDR3 nucleotides are TGTGCCAGCAGTTTATGGAGACAGGGGACCTTCTATGGCTACACCTTC. The encoded protein is CASSLWRQGTFYGYTF.